This T cell receptor beta chain was found in a study of blood T cell repertoires in COVID-19 (dated by TCRdb to between 2020 and 2021). General notes on the study: Collaborator samples came from the United States, Italy and Spain and covered acute and convalescent phases of COVID-19. A freely available public database, intended as a resource for researchers studying the immune response to SARS-CoV-2, is where the repertoires were released. Nearly every sample came with metadata listing a de-identified subject ID, COVID-19 status, age in years and sex. Deeply sampled blood TCRbeta repertoires from subjects exposed to, actively infected with, or recovered from COVID-19 were included in the dataset. The samples were drawn from two sources: the first 160 participants of the ongoing ImmuneRACE study, and 950 to 1,500 subjects contributed by 6 global collaborators. The prospective study material was composed of cDNA or gDNA derived from T cells, B-cell-depleted T cells, or PBMCs. Where available, HLA class I and class II types were taken from metadata supplied by the sample provider and were not determined by assay-based typing. Summary of the overall study and its limitations: The quantity of clinical and demographic metadata differed by source and by participant and was supplied without curation.

Via the germline V gene (reference sequence), CDR1 is GTSNPN and CDR2 SVGIG. The CDR3 numbers 15 residues from cysteine through phenylalanine. The kept DNA is CDR3 alone, 45 bases in frame from the first base. Compared with germline, V lacks 3 bases and J lacks 5 bases; bases without a gene match: 10. TCRbeta CDR3 regions were amplified from genomic DNA by means of the immunoSEQ Assay, a bias-controlled multiplex PCR. In the paper's pipeline: Nucleated cell counts per sample were estimated from amplification of reference gene primers within the assay. To quantify the absolute abundance of each unique TCRbeta CDR3 rearrangement, sequence reads were collapsed and filtered. For each sample, productive Simpson clonality was calculated as the square root of Simpson's diversity index over productive rearrangements. This is the immuneACCESS table as TCRdb keeps it, with only in-frame sequences that have V and J called. A part of the clones is gone; compared with another copy, unresolved V genes explain less than half, and the rest is unexplained. The V and J calls and clone size were taken over from that table, and D and trimming were inferred from the DNA. This sample is represented by around 100,000 clones; about 81% of them were singletons. Jointly, the top ten make up roughly 7.7% of the sample.

Whole blood was collected in K2EDTA tubes by collaborating institutions according to the institutions' own protocols. For TCRbeta analysis, collaborators shipped samples as frozen whole blood, isolated PBMCs, or DNA extracted from either of those sample types. This clone has only a few counts. This receptor's antigen is unknown. Per-base qualities were not stored, and no clone one base away is much larger. The rearrangement joined TRBV30 to TRBJ2-7; 10 of the junction bases match TRBD1. This clonotype was sampled from a man aged 70 or older with acute or convalescent COVID-19. Sequenced sample: peripheral blood. The CDR3 protein: CAWRGIGQGGNEQYF. DNA sequence: TGTGCCTGGAGGGGAATAGGACAGGGGGGCAACGAGCAGTACTTC.